This T cell receptor (beta chain) is drawn from a study of cytomegalovirus exposure and HLA in healthy donors. Study conclusions and caveats: Later analysis showed TCR association rates varying by HLA locus, highest for DRB1 and lowest for HLA-C.

The germline gives CDR1 SGHDT, CDR2 YYEEEE. Losses at the gene ends were 5 bases for V and 8 bases for J; bases not matched to a gene: 12. This CDR3 comprises 14 residues. Though nominally healthy at sampling, donors likely had unrecorded immune exposures. 60 Vbeta and 13 Jbeta primers were used in PCR. The repertoire was sequenced with immunoSEQ multiplex PCR; TCRdb's copy has only in-frame clones and lacks some. The data contain around 67,000 clones, about 65% of them singletons. Turning to this clone: Its matching antigen is unknown.

The sequence was obtained from a woman aged 25 to 45 in good health and CMV-seronegative. The V call is TRBV5-6, the J call TRBJ1-2; TRBD1 matches 7 bases. Sequences were obtained from PBMCs. This CDR3 is CASRRRQGQPGYTF. The CDR3 bases are TGTGCCAGCAGACGACGACAGGGCCAACCGGGCTACACCTTC.